These 27 T cell receptor beta chains share one sample of origin, sequenced in a study of identical twins. TCRdb analysed the 5' RACE reads with MiXCR anew, one entry per CDR3 protein. The data contain 500,000 to 650,000 distinct CDR3 sequences, 7.1% of them singletons. In addition, the sample was reused for a study of yellow fever vaccine responses in identical twins.

Sequencing was carried out using PBMCs. These receptors all stem from a woman aged 18-30 years in good health.

This clonotype was recorded at least ten times. The chain carries TRBV5-1 and TRBJ2-7, with D uncertain. This CDR3 is 14 amino acids long. Germline V gene data show CDR1 as SGHRS and CDR2 as YFSETQ. V gave up 0 bases and J gave up 0 bases, with 7 bases separating them. The CDR3 is CASSLGPSSYEQYF. Written as DNA, the CDR3 is TGCGCCAGCAGCTTGGGCCCTAGCTCCTACGAGCAGTACTTC.

This clonotype has at least ten counts. The rearrangement uses TRBV5-1 and TRBJ2-7; 7 positions agree with TRBD1. J was trimmed by 0 bases and V by 7 bases; bases with no gene match: 4. Germline values: CDR1 SGHRS, CDR2 YFSETQ. This CDR3 is built from 13 residues. CDR3 protein: CASHRDSSYEQYF. In nucleotides, the CDR3 is TGCGCCAGCCACAGGGACAGCTCCTACGAGCAGTACTTC.

This clonotype was found a few times. This sequence joins TRBV6-4 and TRBJ1-2; D is possibly TRBD1 (6 bases). This CDR3 spans 13 amino acids. Germline CDR1 and CDR2: MRHNA and SNTAGT. Trimming took off 3 bases at V and 4 bases at J, with 9 bases between the two ends. The CDR3 spells CASSEGGTYGYTF. Written as DNA, the CDR3 is TGTGCCAGCAGTGAGGGGGGCACCTATGGCTACACCTTC.

This clonotype was seen a handful of times. CDR3 in DNA: TGTGCCAGCAGTACATCAGCGGGGGCTAGCACAGATACGCAGTATTTT. As protein: CASSTSAGASTDTQYF. The V gene is TRBV27, the J gene TRBJ2-3; the match to TRBD2 covers 8 bases. This CDR3 is 16 amino acids long. Germline loops: CDR1 MNHEY, CDR2 SMNVEV (reference sequence). After removal of 5 bases from V and 0 bases from J, the junction contained 7 bases not matched to a gene.

This clonotype was found a few times. The chain has TRBV12-3 or TRBV12-4 and TRBJ2-1; D not certain. CDR3 length equals 12 residues. Between the trimmed V and J ends, which lost 6 bases and 10 bases, there was a span of 13 bases. CDR3 sequence: CASRPSLGEQFF. In DNA form, the CDR3 reads TGTGCCAGCAGGCCCTCCCTGGGCGAGCAGTTCTTC.

There are many counts of this clonotype. The chain combines TRBV15 with TRBJ1-1; maybe TRBD1 (6 bases). The V and J ends lost 3 bases and 0 bases respectively, with 14 bases between them. Germline CDR1 and CDR2: LNHNV and YYDKDF (reference sequence). CDR3 length: 16 amino acids. As DNA, the CDR3 is TGTGCCACCAGCAGCGAAGGGGGGGTCATGAACACTGAAGCTTTCTTT. This gives the protein CATSSEGGVMNTEAFF. The full variable domain, with the rest looked up from reference TRBV15 and TRBJ1-1, is DAMVIQNPRYQVTQFGKPVTLSCSQTLNHNVMYWYQQKSSQAPKLLFHYYDKDFNNEADTPDNFQSRRPNTSFCFLDIRSPGLGDTAMYLCATSSEGGVMNTEAFFGQGTRLTVV.

The chain combines TRBV5-1 with TRBJ2-3; 8 nucleotides line up with TRBD2. Germline CDR1 and CDR2: SGHRS and YFSETQ. This CDR3 is built from 17 residues. The ends lost 3 bases at V and 3 bases at J; junction bases unmatched: 12. The CDR3 region is CASSWGYSGIPTDTQYF. The CDR3 nucleotides read TGCGCCAGCAGCTGGGGTTATAGCGGGATTCCTACAGATACGCAGTATTTT.

This clonotype has a handful of counts. The gene calls are TRBV7-9 and TRBJ2-1; D is possibly TRBD1 (6 bases). Germline V gives CDR1 SEHNR, CDR2 FQNEAQ (reference sequence). The CDR3 length is 15 residues. Trimming took 2 bases from V and 8 from J, leaving 16 bases between them. The CDR3 DNA reads as TGTGCCAGCAGCTTATCCGGACAGAGTAGAGATGAGCAGTTCTTC. Its protein product is CASSLSGQSRDEQFF.

This clonotype was detected ten times or more. The chain recombines TRBV5-1 with TRBJ1-1, with D unresolved. V was clipped by 4 bases and J by 4 bases, with 8 bases between them. There are 12 residues in the CDR3. Germline lookup yields CDR1 SGHRS and CDR2 YFSETQ. CDR3 sequence reads: CASSEQSTEAFF. DNA of the CDR3: TGCGCCAGCAGCGAGCAAAGCACTGAAGCTTTCTTT.

The chain joins TRBV6-5 to TRBJ2-7, with D possibly being TRBD2 (5 bases). CDR3 size: 16 residues. V gave up 0 bases and J gave up 3 bases, with 15 bases separating them. Germline CDR1 is MNHEY and CDR2 is SVGAGI. Here the CDR3 DNA reads TGTGCCAGCAGTTACTCTTCGGGGTCCGGCGGCTACGAGCAGTACGTC. Translated: CASSYSSGSGGYEQYV.

V usage is TRBV12-5 and J usage is TRBJ2-1, with 11 bases lining up with TRBD1. CDR3 length equals 13 residues. Germline V gene lookup returns CDR1 LGHNT and CDR2 FRNRAP. J gave up 15 bases and V 7 bases, and 11 bases lay outside the gene matches. The CDR3 DNA is TGTGCTAGTGTTTTCGGGACAGGGGGACCACCGTTCTTC. It translates to CASVFGTGGPPFF.

The chain joins TRBV6-5 to TRBJ2-3, with 8 bases lining up with TRBD2. J lost 5 bases, V lost 2 bases, and 6 bases had no gene match. The CDR3 length is 15 residues. Per the germline V gene, CDR1 is MNHEY and CDR2 is SVGAGI. CDR3 nucleotides: TGTGCCAGCAGTTACCAGGGACTAGTGGGAGATACGCAGTATTTT. As protein: CASSYQGLVGDTQYF.

The chain's CDR3 is CAMWEDEKLFF. The CDR3 DNA sequence: TGTGCCATGTGGGAGGATGAAAAACTGTTTTTT. The rearrangement joins TRBV10-3 to TRBJ1-4; D is unclear. This CDR3 is 11 amino acids long. The germline V gene encodes CDR1 ENHRY and CDR2 SYGVKD. Trimming left V 9 bases short and J 6 bases short, with 8 bases between.

V is TRBV20-1 and J is TRBJ1-2; the match to TRBD1 covers 8 bases. This CDR3 comprises 15 residues. The V gene end was trimmed by 0 bases and the J gene end by 8 bases; junction bases not matched to a gene: 11. CDR1 is DFQATT and CDR2 is SNEGSKA in the germline V gene (reference sequence). CDR3 sequence: CSARDSQGASEGYTF. In DNA, the CDR3 is TGCAGTGCTAGAGATAGCCAGGGGGCGTCGGAAGGCTACACCTTC.

In its sample, this clonotype was seen a few times. The gene calls are TRBV5-1 and TRBJ1-1; 8 bases agree with TRBD1. The V gene end was trimmed by 2 bases and the J gene end by 4 bases; junction bases not matched to a gene: 7. CDR1 is SGHRS and CDR2 is YFSETQ in the germline V gene. The CDR3 spans 15 residues. The CDR3 DNA is TGCGCCAGCAGCTTCTCCGCAGGGGGCGTCACTGAAGCTTTCTTT. Protein sequence: CASSFSAGGVTEAFF. Full variable domain (rest looked up from reference TRBV5-1 and TRBJ1-1): KAGVTQTPRYLIKTRGQQVTLSCSPISGHRSVSWYQQTPGQGLQFLFEYFSETQRNKGNFPGRFSGRQFSNSRSEMNVSTLELGDSALYLCASSFSAGGVTEAFFGQGTRLTVV.

The DNA for the CDR3 is TGCGCCAGCAGCCAAGATACCAGGGAAGTGGCACCCCTCCACTTT. Translated, it gives CASSQDTREVAPLHF. This chain links TRBV4-1 with TRBJ1-6, with a possible D match to TRBD1 (5 bases). The V end was cut by 0 bases, the J end by 11 bases, with 14 bases between. This CDR3 contains 15 residues. From germline, CDR1 is MGHRA and CDR2 YSYEKL.

This clonotype has more than one count but fewer than ten. This chain joins TRBV2 and TRBJ1-2, with D possibly being TRBD1 (5 bases). Germline CDR1 and CDR2: SNHLY and FYNNEI. Trimming left V 6 bases short and J 8 bases short, with 25 bases between. This CDR3 has 16 amino acids. Here the CDR3 DNA reads TGTGCCAGCAGCCTCGCCGGGAGGATCGAGAACAGGGGCTACACCTTC. Amino acids: CASSLAGRIENRGYTF.

This clonotype was observed many times. The rearrangement joins TRBV3-1 to TRBJ1-1; no reliable D call. This CDR3 is 13 amino acids long. Germline V CDR1 and CDR2: LGHDT, YNNKEL (reference sequence). The ends were cut back, 6 bases at V and 1 base at J, with 9 bases in the middle. In nucleotides, the CDR3 is TGTGCCAGCAGAGTCCTTGGGAACACTGAAGCTTTCTTT. It translates to CASRVLGNTEAFF.

The sample holds many counts of this clonotype. This chain links TRBV5-1 with TRBJ1-2; D ambiguous. CDR1 is SGHRS, CDR2 YFSETQ, per germline. The CDR3 extends over 15 amino acids. The germline V and J ends were trimmed by 4 bases and 4 bases, with 17 bases remaining between them. The CDR3 DNA is TGCGCCAGCAGCACAATCCACGGGATGCTCTATGGCTACACCTTC. It yields the protein CASSTIHGMLYGYTF.

The CDR3 reads CSVAEAIGSLRGYTF. DNA of the CDR3: TGCAGCGTGGCCGAGGCGATTGGATCCCTCCGTGGCTACACCTTC. J is TRBJ1-2 and V is TRBV29-1; D uncertain. The CDR3 is 15 residues long. Trimming cost V 6 bases and J 7 bases, with 24 bases left between them. The germline CDR1 and CDR2 sequences are SQVTM and ANQGSEA.

This clonotype was seen a handful of times. The genes are TRBV28 and TRBJ1-6, with TRBD1 matching over 9 bases. The germline V gene encodes CDR1 MDHEN and CDR2 SYDVKM. This CDR3 region has 14 residues. Trimming at V came to 5 bases and at J to 11 bases, leaving 7 bases not matched to a gene. CDR3 amino acids: CASSVGQGWAPLHF. The CDR3 coding sequence is TGTGCCAGCAGTGTCGGACAGGGGTGGGCACCCCTCCACTTT.

The genes are TRBV13 and TRBJ2-7, with 7 bases identical to TRBD2. V shed 3 bases, J shed 7 bases, and the junction held 12 bases outside the gene matches. This CDR3 is 15 amino acids long. Germline-derived CDR1 and CDR2 are PRHDT and FYEKMQ (reference sequence). The CDR3 DNA reads as TGTGCCAGCAGCTTGGAGAGCGGGGACGCTCAAGAGCAGTACTTC. Translation: CASSLESGDAQEQYF. Supplemented by reference TRBV13 and TRBJ2-7, the full variable domain reads AAGVIQSPRHLIKEKRETATLKCYPIPRHDTVYWYQQGPGQDPQFLISFYEKMQSDKGSIPDRFSAQQFSDYHSELNMSSLELGDSALYFCASSLESGDAQEQYFGPGTRLTVT.

This clonotype was counted only a few times. The V call is TRBV28, the J call TRBJ1-4; a weak D match, TRBD1 (5 bases). The CDR3 is made up of 17 amino acids. Germline-derived CDR1 and CDR2 are MDHEN and SYDVKM. Trimming left V 5 bases short and J 3 bases short, with 19 bases between. This CDR3 reads CASSPPSGALANEKLFF. The CDR3 DNA is TGTGCCAGCAGTCCCCCCAGCGGGGCGCTTGCTAATGAAAAACTGTTTTTT.

The sample holds many counts of this clonotype. The gene calls are TRBV15 and TRBJ2-2; D gene uncertain. The ends were cut back, 0 bases at V and 7 bases at J, with 12 bases in the middle. CDR1 is LNHNV, CDR2 YYDKDF, per germline (reference sequence). The CDR3 runs to 15 residues. The DNA of the CDR3 is TGTGCCACCAGCAGAGATCGGACCGGAGTCGGGGAGCTGTTTTTT. It yields the protein CATSRDRTGVGELFF. The full variable domain, completed using reference TRBV15 and TRBJ2-2, is DAMVIQNPRYQVTQFGKPVTLSCSQTLNHNVMYWYQQKSSQAPKLLFHYYDKDFNNEADTPDNFQSRRPNTSFCFLDIRSPGLGDTAMYLCATSRDRTGVGELFFGEGSRLTVL.

This clonotype came up many times. The rearrangement links TRBV12-3 or TRBV12-4 to TRBJ2-3, with TRBD1 matching over 8 bases. Trimming took 8 bases from V and 5 from J; bases not matched to a gene: 9. This CDR3 is built from 14 residues. The CDR3 region has the DNA TGTGCCAGCGTACTTCCAGGGGGCATAGATACGCAGTATTTT. Translation gives CASVLPGGIDTQYF.

This clonotype appeared many times. The chain links TRBV27 to TRBJ1-3; tentative D call: TRBD1 (6 bases). There are 16 residues in the CDR3. V lost 2 bases to trimming and J lost 2 bases, with 13 bases between them. Per the germline V gene, CDR1 is MNHEY and CDR2 is SMNVEV (reference sequence). The CDR3 protein is CASSLRTPGAGNTIYF. The DNA for the CDR3 is TGTGCCAGCAGTTTAAGAACTCCAGGGGCTGGAAACACCATATATTTT.

The chain is built from TRBV4-1 and TRBJ2-7; unclear D gene. V was trimmed by 0 bases and J by 2 bases, leaving 17 bases between them. This CDR3 has 17 amino acids. Germline values: CDR1 MGHRA, CDR2 YSYEKL. The DNA of the CDR3 is TGCGCCAGCAGCCAAGAATACCCGGACGGCAGCCCCTACGAGCAGTACTTC. This gives the protein CASSQEYPDGSPYEQYF.